This T cell receptor (beta chain) appears in the sequencing data of a study of early T cells in non-severe SARS-CoV-2 infection. Trimming left V 10 bases short and J 4 bases short, with 10 bases between. Germline lookup yields CDR1 MNHEY and CDR2 SVGEGT. This CDR3 has 11 residues. Using its own MiXCR run on the 5' RACE reads, TCRdb lists one record per CDR3 protein. The sample holds tens of thousands of distinct CDR3 sequences, 20% to 25% seen once. J is TRBJ2-5 and V is TRBV6-2 or TRBV6-3; TRBD2 is a possible D gene (5 bases). The sequencing used whole blood, collected at baseline. The TCR comes from an adult who was a healthcare worker with PCR-confirmed SARS-CoV-2 infection or an uninfected control (not recorded which). Here the CDR3 DNA reads TGTGCCACTGGACTTGGAGAGACCCAGTACTTC. Amino acid sequence: CATGLGETQYF.